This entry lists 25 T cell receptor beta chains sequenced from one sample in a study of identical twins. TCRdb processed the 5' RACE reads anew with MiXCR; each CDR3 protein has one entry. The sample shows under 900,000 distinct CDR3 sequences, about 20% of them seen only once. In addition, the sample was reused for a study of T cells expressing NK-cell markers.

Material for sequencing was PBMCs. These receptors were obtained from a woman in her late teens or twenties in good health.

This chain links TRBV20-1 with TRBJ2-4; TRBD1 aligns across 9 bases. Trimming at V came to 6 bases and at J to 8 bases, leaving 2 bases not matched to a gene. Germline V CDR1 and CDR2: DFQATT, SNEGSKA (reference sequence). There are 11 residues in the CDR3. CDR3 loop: CSAWTGDIQYF. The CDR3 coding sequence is TGCAGTGCGTGGACAGGGGACATTCAGTACTTC.

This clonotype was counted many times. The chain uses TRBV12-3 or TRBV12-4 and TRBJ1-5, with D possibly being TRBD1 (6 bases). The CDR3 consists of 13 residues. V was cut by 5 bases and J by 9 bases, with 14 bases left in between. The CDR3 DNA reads TGTGCCAGCAGTCCGCTTCGGACAGCGCCCCAGCATTTT. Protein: CASSPLRTAPQHF.

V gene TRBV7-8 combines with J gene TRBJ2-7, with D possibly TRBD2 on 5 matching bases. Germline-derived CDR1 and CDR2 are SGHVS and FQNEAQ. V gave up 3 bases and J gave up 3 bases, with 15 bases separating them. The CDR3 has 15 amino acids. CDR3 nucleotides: TGTGCCAGCAGCTTCCGGAGGATGGGATTCTACGAGCAGTACTTC. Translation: CASSFRRMGFYEQYF.

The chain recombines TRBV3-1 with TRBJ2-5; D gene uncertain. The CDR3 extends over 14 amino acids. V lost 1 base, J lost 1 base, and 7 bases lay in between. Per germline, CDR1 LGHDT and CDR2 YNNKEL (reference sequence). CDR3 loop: CASSQVEIQETQYF. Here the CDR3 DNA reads TGTGCCAGCAGCCAAGTGGAGATCCAAGAGACCCAGTACTTC.

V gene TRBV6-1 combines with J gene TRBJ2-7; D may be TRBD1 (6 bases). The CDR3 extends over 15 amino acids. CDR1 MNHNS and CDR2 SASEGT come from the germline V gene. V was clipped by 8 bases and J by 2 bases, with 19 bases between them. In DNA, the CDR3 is TGTGCCAGCGGCTTTCCCGGGACAACACCCTACGAGCAGTACTTC. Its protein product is CASGFPGTTPYEQYF.

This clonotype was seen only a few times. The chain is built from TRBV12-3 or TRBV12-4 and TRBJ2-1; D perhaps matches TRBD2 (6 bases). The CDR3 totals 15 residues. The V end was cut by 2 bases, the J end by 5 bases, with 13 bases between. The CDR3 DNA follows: TGTGCCAGCAGTTTAACACTAGCAAACCACAATGAGCAGTTCTTC. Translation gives CASSLTLANHNEQFF.

CDR3 bases: TGTGCCAGCAGTCTGACCAGTTCTAACTATGGCTACACCTTC. This codes for CASSLTSSNYGYTF. V is TRBV12-3 or TRBV12-4 and J is TRBJ1-2; no clear D gene. The length of the CDR3 is 14 residues. Between the trimmed V and J ends, which lost 5 bases and 0 bases, there was a span of 10 bases.

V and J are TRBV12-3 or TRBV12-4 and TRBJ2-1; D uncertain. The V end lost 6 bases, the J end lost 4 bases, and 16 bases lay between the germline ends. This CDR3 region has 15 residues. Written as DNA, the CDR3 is TGTGCCAGCAGCCGAGAGGATACGGATTACAATGAGCAGTTCTTC. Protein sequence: CASSREDTDYNEQFF.

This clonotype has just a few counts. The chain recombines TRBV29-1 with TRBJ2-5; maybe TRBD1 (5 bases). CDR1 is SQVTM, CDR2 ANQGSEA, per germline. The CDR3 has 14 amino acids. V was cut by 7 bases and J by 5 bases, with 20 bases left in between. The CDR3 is CSAHGAFSMETQYF. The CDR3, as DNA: TGCAGCGCGCATGGGGCCTTTAGTATGGAGACCCAGTACTTC.

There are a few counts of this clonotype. The DNA for the CDR3 is TGCAGTGCTACCTCACCGTTTGTCGGAAACACCATATATTTT. Its translation is CSATSPFVGNTIYF. This chain uses TRBV20-1 with TRBJ1-3; D is undetermined. The CDR3 spans 14 residues. V was pared by 4 bases and J by 4 bases, with 14 bases between. Germline CDR1 and CDR2: DFQATT and SNEGSKA (reference sequence).

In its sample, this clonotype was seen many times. CDR3 bases: TGCAGTGCTAGAGATGGGGGGGAATACACTGAAGCTTTCTTT. It codes for CSARDGGEYTEAFF. The J gene is TRBJ1-1, the V gene TRBV20-1, with D tentatively TRBD1 (5 bases). V gave up 0 bases and J gave up 3 bases, with 11 bases separating them. CDR1 is DFQATT, CDR2 SNEGSKA, per germline (reference sequence). This CDR3 is built from 14 residues.

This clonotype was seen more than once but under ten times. This CDR3 is CASSALGGEAFF. The CDR3 DNA sequence: TGTGCCAGCAGCGCGCTAGGGGGTGAAGCTTTCTTT. This sequence joins TRBV6-2 or TRBV6-3 and TRBJ1-1; maybe TRBD1 (6 bases). V was trimmed by 6 bases and J by 7 bases, leaving 12 bases between them. CDR1 is MNHEY and CDR2 is SVGEGT in the germline V gene. The CDR3 length is 12 residues.

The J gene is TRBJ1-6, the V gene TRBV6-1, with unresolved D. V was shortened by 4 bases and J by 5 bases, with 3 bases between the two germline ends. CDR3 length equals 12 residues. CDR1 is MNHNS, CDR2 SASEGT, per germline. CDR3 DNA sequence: TGTGCCAGCAGTGGTAATAATTCACCCCTCCACTTT. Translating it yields CASSGNNSPLHF.

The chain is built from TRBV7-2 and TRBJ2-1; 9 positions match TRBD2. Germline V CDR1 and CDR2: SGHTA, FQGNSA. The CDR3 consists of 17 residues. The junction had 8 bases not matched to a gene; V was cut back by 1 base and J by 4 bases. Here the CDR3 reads CASSLGLAGMRYNEQFF. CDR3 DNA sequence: TGTGCCAGCAGCTTAGGCCTAGCGGGAATGAGGTACAATGAGCAGTTCTTC.

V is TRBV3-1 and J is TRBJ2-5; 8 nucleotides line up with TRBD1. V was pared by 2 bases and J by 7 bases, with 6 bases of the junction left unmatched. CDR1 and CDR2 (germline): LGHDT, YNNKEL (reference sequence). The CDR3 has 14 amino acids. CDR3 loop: CASSQRDRIGTQYF. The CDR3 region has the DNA TGTGCCAGCAGCCAAAGGGACAGGATCGGGACCCAGTACTTC.

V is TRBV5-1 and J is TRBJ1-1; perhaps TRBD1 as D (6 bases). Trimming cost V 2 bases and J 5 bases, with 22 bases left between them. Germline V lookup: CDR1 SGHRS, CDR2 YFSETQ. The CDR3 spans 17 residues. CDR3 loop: CASSLLGGAGSVTEAFF. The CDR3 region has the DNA TGCGCCAGCAGCTTATTGGGGGGCGCAGGGAGCGTAACTGAAGCTTTCTTT.

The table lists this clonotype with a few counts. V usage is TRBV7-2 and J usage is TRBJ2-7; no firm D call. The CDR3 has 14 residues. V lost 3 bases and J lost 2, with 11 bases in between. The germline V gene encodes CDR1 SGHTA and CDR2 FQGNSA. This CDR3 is CASSFYHGTYEQYF. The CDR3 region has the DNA TGTGCCAGCAGCTTTTACCATGGGACCTACGAGCAGTACTTC.

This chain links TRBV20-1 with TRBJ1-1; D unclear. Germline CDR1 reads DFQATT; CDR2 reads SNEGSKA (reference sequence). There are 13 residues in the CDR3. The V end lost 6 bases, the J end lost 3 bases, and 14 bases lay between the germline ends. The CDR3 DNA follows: TGCAGTGCCGCCAACGAGGGCGACACTGAAGCTTTCTTT. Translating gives CSAANEGDTEAFF.

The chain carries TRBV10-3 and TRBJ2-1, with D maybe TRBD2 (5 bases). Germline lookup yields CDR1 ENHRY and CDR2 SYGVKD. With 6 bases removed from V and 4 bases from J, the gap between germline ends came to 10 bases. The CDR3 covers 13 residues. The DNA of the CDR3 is TGTGCCATCAGAGAGGGCATATACAATGAGCAGTTCTTC. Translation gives CAIREGIYNEQFF.

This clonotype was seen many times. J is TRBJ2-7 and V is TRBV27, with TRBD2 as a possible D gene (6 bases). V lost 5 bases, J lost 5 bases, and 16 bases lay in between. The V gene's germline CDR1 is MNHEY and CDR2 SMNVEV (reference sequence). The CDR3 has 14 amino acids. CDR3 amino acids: CASSGTGTPNEQYF. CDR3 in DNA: TGTGCCAGCAGTGGGACCGGGACTCCCAACGAGCAGTACTTC.

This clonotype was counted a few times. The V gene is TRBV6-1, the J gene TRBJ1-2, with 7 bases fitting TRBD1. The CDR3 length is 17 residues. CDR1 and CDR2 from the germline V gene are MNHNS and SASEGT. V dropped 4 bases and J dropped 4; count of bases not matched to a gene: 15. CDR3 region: CASSGFKTGQRSYGYTF. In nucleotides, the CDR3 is TGTGCCAGCAGTGGTTTCAAGACGGGACAGAGAAGCTATGGCTACACCTTC.

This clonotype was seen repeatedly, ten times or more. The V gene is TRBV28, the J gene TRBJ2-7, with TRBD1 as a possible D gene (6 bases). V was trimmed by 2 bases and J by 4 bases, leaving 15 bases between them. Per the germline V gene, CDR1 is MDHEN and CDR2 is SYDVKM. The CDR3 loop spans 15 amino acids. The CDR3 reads CASSLTSTGAYEQYF. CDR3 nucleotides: TGTGCCAGCAGTTTAACGTCGACAGGAGCTTACGAGCAGTACTTC.

Here the CDR3 reads CASSLRGGSEQFF. The CDR3 region has the DNA TGTGCCAGCAGCTTGCGGGGAGGAAGTGAGCAGTTCTTC. This chain connects TRBV5-6 to TRBJ2-1, with TRBD2 as a possible D gene (6 bases). This CDR3 contains 13 residues. Germline values: CDR1 SGHDT, CDR2 YYEEEE. Trimming took 1 base from V and 9 from J, leaving 11 bases between them.

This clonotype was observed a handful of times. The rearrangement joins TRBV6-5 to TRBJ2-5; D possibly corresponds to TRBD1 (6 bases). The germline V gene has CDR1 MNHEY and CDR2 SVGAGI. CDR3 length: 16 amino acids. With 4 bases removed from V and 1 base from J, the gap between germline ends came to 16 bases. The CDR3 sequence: CASSSSQGGAQETQYF. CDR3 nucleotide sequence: TGTGCCAGCAGTTCATCACAGGGTGGGGCCCAAGAGACCCAGTACTTC.

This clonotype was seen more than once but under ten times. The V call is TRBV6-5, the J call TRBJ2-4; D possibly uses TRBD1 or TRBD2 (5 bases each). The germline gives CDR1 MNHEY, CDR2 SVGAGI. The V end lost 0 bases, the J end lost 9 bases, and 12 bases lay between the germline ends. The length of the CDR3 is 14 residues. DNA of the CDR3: TGTGCCAGCAGTTACTCCGGGGCCCTTAGCATTCAGTACTTC. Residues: CASSYSGALSIQYF.